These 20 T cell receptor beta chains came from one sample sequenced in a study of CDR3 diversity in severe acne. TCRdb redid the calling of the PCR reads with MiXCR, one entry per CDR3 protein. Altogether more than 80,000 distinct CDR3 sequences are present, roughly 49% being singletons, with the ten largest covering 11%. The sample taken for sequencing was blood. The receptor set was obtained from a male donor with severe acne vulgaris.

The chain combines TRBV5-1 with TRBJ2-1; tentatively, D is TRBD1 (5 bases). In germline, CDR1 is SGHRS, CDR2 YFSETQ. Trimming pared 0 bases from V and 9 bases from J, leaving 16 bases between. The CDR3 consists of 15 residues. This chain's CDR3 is CASSLARVPMCEQFF. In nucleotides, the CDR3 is TGCGCCAGCAGCTTGGCCAGGGTCCCGATGTGTGAGCAGTTCTTC. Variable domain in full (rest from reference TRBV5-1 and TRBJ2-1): KAGVTQTPRYLIKTRGQQVTLSCSPISGHRSVSWYQQTPGQGLQFLFEYFSETQRNKGNFPGRFSGRQFSNSRSEMNVSTLELGDSALYLCASSLARVPMCEQFFGPGTRLTVL.

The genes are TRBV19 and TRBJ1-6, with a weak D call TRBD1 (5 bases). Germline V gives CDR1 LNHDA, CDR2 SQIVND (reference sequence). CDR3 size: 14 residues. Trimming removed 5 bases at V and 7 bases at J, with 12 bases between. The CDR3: CASSDRGDNSPLHF. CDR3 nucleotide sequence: TGTGCCAGTAGTGACCGTGGGGACAATTCACCCCTCCACTTT.

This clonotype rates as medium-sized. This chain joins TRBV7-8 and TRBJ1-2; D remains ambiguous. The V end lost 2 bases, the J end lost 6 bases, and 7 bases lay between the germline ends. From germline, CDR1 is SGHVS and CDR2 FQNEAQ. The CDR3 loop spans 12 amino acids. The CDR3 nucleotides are TGTGCCAGCAGCTTAAATGAAGATGGCTACACCTTC. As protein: CASSLNEDGYTF.

The chain's CDR3 is CAISEGTGGGAGYTF. The CDR3 region has the DNA TGTGCCATCAGTGAGGGGACAGGGGGCGGGGCTGGCTACACCTTC. The V call is TRBV10-3, the J call TRBJ1-2; 12 bases agree with TRBD1. CDR3 size: 15 residues. With 2 bases clipped from V and 7 bases from J, the junction kept 5 bases outside the gene matches. The V gene's germline CDR1 is ENHRY and CDR2 SYGVKD.

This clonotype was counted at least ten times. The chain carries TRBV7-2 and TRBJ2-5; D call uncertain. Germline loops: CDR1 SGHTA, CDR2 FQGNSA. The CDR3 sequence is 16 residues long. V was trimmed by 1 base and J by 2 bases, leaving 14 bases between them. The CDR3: CASSLVVTEPQETQYF. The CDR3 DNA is TGTGCCAGCAGCTTAGTGGTAACGGAACCTCAAGAGACCCAGTACTTC.

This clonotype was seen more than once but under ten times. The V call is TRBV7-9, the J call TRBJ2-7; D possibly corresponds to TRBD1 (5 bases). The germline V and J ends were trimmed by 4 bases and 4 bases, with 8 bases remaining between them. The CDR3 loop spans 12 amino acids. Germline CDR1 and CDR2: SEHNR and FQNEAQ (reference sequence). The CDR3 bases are TGTGCCAGCAGCTCCGACAGATACGAGCAGTACTTC. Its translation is CASSSDRYEQYF. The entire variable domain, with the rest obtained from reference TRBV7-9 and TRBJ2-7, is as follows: DTGVSQNPRHKITKRGQNVTFRCDPISEHNRLYWYRQTLGQGPEFLTYFQNEAQLEKSRLLSDRFSAERPKGSFSTLEIQRTEQGDSAMYLCASSSDRYEQYFGPGTRLTVT.

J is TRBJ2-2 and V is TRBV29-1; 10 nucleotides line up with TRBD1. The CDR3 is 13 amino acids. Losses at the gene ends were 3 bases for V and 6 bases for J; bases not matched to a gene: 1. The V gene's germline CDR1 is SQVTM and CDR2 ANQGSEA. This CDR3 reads CSVEGQGPGELFF. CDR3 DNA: TGCAGCGTTGAGGGACAGGGGCCCGGGGAGCTGTTTTTT.

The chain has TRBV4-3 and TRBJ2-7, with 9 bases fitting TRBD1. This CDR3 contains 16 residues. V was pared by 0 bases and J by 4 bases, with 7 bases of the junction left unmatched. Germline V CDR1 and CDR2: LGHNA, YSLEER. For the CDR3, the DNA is TGCGCCAGCAGCCAAGATCGGGGACAGGGTTGGTACGAGCAGTACTTC. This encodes CASSQDRGQGWYEQYF.

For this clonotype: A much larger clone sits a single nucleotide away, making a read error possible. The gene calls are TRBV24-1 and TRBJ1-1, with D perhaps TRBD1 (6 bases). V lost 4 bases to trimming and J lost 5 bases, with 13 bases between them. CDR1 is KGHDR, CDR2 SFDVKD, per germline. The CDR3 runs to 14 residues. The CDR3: CATSEGRGGTEAFF. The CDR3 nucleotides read TGTGCCACCAGTGAAGGCAGGGGCGGTACTGAAGCTTTCTTT.

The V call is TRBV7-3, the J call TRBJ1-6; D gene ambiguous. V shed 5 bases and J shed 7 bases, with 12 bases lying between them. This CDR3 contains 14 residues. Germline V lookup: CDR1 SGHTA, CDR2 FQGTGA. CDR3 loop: CASSPLGVNSPLHF. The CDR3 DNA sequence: TGTGCCAGCAGCCCCCTCGGGGTCAATTCACCCCTCCACTTT.

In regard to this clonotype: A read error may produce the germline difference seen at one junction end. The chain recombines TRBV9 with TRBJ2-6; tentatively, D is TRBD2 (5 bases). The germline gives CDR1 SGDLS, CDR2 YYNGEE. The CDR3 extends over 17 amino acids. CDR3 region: CAISVGPEGSGANVLTF. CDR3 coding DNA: TGTGCCATCAGCGTAGGGCCCGAGGGATCTGGGGCCAACGTCCTGACTTTC.

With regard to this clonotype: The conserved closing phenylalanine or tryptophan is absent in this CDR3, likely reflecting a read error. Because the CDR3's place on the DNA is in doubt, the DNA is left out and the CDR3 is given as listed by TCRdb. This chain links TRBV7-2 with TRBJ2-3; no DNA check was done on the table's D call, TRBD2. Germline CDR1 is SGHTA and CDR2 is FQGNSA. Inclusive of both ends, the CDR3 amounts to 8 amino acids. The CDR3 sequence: CASRSSVN.

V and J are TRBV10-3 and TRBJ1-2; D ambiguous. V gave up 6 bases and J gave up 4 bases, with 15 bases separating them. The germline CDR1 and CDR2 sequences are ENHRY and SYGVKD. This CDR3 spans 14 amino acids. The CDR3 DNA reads TGTGCCATCAGGGGGAACCCTGGGGTCTATGGCTACACCTTC. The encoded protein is CAIRGNPGVYGYTF.

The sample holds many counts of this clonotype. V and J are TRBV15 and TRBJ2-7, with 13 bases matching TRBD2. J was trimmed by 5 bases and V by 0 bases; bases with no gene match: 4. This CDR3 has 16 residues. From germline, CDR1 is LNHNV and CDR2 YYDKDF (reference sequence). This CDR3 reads CATSREGLAGVDEQYF. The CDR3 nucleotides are TGTGCCACCAGCAGAGAAGGACTAGCGGGAGTCGACGAGCAGTACTTC.

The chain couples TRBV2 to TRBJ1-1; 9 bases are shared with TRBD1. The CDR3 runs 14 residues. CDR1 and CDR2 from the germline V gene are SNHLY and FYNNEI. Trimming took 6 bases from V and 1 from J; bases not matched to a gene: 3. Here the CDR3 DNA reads TGTGCCAGCAGCACAGGGGGCCAGAACACTGAAGCTTTCTTT. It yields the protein CASSTGGQNTEAFF.

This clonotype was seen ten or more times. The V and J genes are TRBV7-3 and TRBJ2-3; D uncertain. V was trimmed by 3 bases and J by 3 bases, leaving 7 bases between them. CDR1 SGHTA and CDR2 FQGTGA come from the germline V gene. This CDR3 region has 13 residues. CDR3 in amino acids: CASSFSITDTQYF. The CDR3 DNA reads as TGTGCCAGCAGCTTTAGCATAACAGATACGCAGTATTTT.

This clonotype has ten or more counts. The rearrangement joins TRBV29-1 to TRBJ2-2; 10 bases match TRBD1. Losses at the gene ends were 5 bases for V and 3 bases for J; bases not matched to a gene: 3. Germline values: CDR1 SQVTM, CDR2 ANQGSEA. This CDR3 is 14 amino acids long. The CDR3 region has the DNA TGCAGCGTTCGGACAGGGGGAGACACCGGGGAGCTGTTTTTT. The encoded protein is CSVRTGGDTGELFF.

CDR3 residues: CASPGPDYNEQFF. CDR3 DNA: TGTGCTAGCCCCGGCCCGGACTACAATGAGCAGTTCTTC. J is TRBJ2-1 and V is TRBV25-1; no clear D. The CDR3 is 13 amino acids. The germline CDR1 and CDR2 sequences are MGHDK and SYGVNS.

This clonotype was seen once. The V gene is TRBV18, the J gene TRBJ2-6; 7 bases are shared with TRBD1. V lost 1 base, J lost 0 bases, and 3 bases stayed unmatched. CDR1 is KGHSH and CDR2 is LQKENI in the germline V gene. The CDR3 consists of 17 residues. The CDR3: CASSPRDSNSGANVLTF. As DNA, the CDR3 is TGTGCCAGCTCACCACGGGACAGTAACTCTGGGGCCAACGTCCTGACTTTC.

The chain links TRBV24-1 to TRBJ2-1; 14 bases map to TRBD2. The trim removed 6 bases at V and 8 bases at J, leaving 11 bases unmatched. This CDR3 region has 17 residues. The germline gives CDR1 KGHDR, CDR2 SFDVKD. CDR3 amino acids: CATSSIGTSGSWYEQFF. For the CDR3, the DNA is TGTGCCACCAGTTCGATCGGGACTAGCGGGAGTTGGTATGAGCAGTTCTTC.